Below, 28 T cell receptor beta chains from the same sample are listed, as sequenced in a study of blood T cell repertoires in COVID-19. The method was immunoSEQ multiplex PCR; TCRdb's version includes in-frame clones alone and lacks a portion of them. The table records over 150,000 clones, roughly 83% of them present only once. Sample: peripheral blood. These receptors were obtained from an elderly woman with active or convalescent COVID-19.

The chain carries TRBV11-2 and TRBJ2-3, with D unresolved. Germline CDR1 reads SGHAT; CDR2 reads FQNNGV. The length of the CDR3 is 11 residues. V lost 5 bases and J 4 bases, leaving 4 bases between the germline ends. CDR3 sequence: CASSTADTQYF. CDR3 sequence (DNA): TGTGCCAGCAGCACAGCAGATACGCAGTATTTT.

The genes are TRBV2 and TRBJ2-3, with a possible D match to TRBD1 (5 bases). V lost 6 bases, J lost 0 bases, and 13 bases lay in between. This CDR3 is 15 amino acids long. From germline, CDR1 is SNHLY and CDR2 FYNNEI. CDR3 amino acids: CASSENRFSTDTQYF. The CDR3 DNA follows: TGTGCCAGCAGCGAGAACAGGTTTAGCACAGATACGCAGTATTTT.

CDR3 residues: CASSPTVGQGPITNEKLFF. CDR3 nucleotides: TGTGCCAGCTCACCCACGGTGGGACAGGGCCCCATAACTAATGAAAAACTGTTTTTT. V and J are TRBV18 and TRBJ1-4; 9 positions agree with TRBD1. This CDR3 has 19 amino acids. CDR1 KGHSH and CDR2 LQKENI come from the germline V gene. V was pared by 3 bases and J by 1 base, with 12 bases of the junction left unmatched. The whole variable domain, filled in from reference TRBV18 and TRBJ1-4, reads NAGVMQNPRHLVRRRGQEARLRCSPMKGHSHVYWYRQLPEEGLKFMVYLQKENIIDESGMPKERFSAEFPKEGPSILRIQQVVRGDSAAYFCASSPTVGQGPITNEKLFFGSGTQLSVL.

V is TRBV24-1 and J is TRBJ2-3; unclear D gene. The germline V gene has CDR1 KGHDR and CDR2 SFDVKD. V lost 4 bases to trimming and J lost 3 bases, with 10 bases between them. CDR3 length: 14 residues. The CDR3, as DNA: TGTGCCACCAGTGACTCTGACGGGACAGATACGCAGTATTTT. Translating it yields CATSDSDGTDTQYF.

This clone appeared once. V is TRBV7-2 and J is TRBJ1-6, with TRBD1 matching over 7 bases. Germline CDR1 SGHTA, CDR2 FQGNSA. The V gene end was trimmed by 5 bases and the J gene end by 10 bases; junction bases not matched to a gene: 14. The CDR3 is 16 residues long. CDR3: CASSPLRQGPGSPLHF. DNA for the CDR3: TGTGCCAGCAGCCCTTTAAGACAGGGACCGGGGTCACCCCTCCACTTT.

This sequence joins TRBV6-2 or TRBV6-3 and TRBJ1-5; possible D gene TRBD1, 5 bases. Trimming left V 2 bases short and J 2 bases short, with 13 bases between. This CDR3 region has 16 residues. The germline V gene has CDR1 MNHEY and CDR2 SVGEGT. The CDR3: CASSYSRAKGNQPQHF. In DNA, the CDR3 is TGTGCCAGCAGTTACAGCAGGGCTAAAGGCAATCAGCCCCAGCATTTT.

The chain combines TRBV6-5 with TRBJ1-2, with D tentatively TRBD1 (5 bases). The CDR3 has 13 amino acids. Germline loops: CDR1 MNHEY, CDR2 SVGAGI. V lost 0 bases and J 4 bases, leaving 6 bases between the germline ends. The CDR3 region is CASSYSQGYGYTF. The CDR3 DNA reads TGTGCCAGCAGTTACTCGCAGGGCTATGGCTACACCTTC.

Notes on this clone: Because it lacks the conserved phenylalanine or tryptophan at the end, this CDR3 is likely a read error. No DNA is shown, since the ends of the CDR3 on it are uncertain; the CDR3 is the one TCRdb lists. The V and J genes are TRBV24-1 and TRBJ1-1; TRBD1, the D gene given by the table, was not confirmed from the DNA. CDR1 is KGHDR, CDR2 SFDVKD, per germline. Counting both end residues, the CDR3 totals 11 amino acids. The CDR3 protein is CATSASAAGGC.

The chain uses TRBV28 and TRBJ2-7; 7 nucleotides match TRBD1. Germline V gene sequence: CDR1 MDHEN, CDR2 SYDVKM. The CDR3 runs to 15 residues. V trimming: 6 bases; J trimming: 6 bases; junction bases outside the gene matches: 14. CDR3 amino acids: CASREDRAPFREQYF. CDR3 DNA sequence: TGTGCCAGCAGAGAAGACAGGGCCCCCTTTCGCGAGCAGTACTTC.

This clone was counted a single time. The gene calls are TRBV6-5 and TRBJ1-3; 8 bases line up with TRBD1. The CDR3 runs 15 residues. Germline V CDR1 and CDR2: MNHEY, SVGAGI. J lost 4 bases, V lost 7 bases, and 9 bases had no gene match. As DNA, the CDR3 is TGTGCCAGCACCCCGGACAGGGCGGCAGGAAACACCATATATTTT. It is translated as CASTPDRAAGNTIYF.

This sequence joins TRBV19 and TRBJ1-3; 10 bases map to TRBD1. V lost 6 bases and J lost 3; bases outside the gene matches: 11. The CDR3 extends over 17 amino acids. CDR1 is LNHDA and CDR2 is SQIVND in the germline V gene (reference sequence). The chain's CDR3 is CASSRTGGGPRGNTIYF. In nucleotides, the CDR3 is TGTGCCAGTAGCCGGACAGGGGGAGGCCCTCGTGGAAACACCATATATTTT.

The V and J genes are TRBV7-2 and TRBJ2-1, with TRBD1 identical over 9 bases. V was pared by 5 bases and J by 6 bases, with 8 bases of the junction left unmatched. Germline V gene lookup returns CDR1 SGHTA and CDR2 FQGNSA. The CDR3 is 15 residues long. CDR3 protein: CASSPGTGLANEQFF. In DNA form, the CDR3 reads TGTGCCAGCAGCCCCGGGACAGGGTTAGCCAATGAGCAGTTCTTC.

V and J are TRBV5-1 and TRBJ1-1, with D perhaps TRBD1 (6 bases). Germline assignment: CDR1 SGHRS and CDR2 YFSETQ. CDR3 length: 15 residues. The V gene lost 0 bases and the J gene lost 2 bases, with 11 bases spanning the gap. In nucleotides, the CDR3 is TGCGCCAGCAGCTTGGATCCACAGGGAAACACTGAAGCTTTCTTT. Translating it yields CASSLDPQGNTEAFF.

The count of this clone is one. The chain has TRBV27 and TRBJ1-1, with 8 bases aligning to TRBD1. Looked up from germline, CDR1 is MNHEY and CDR2 is SMNVEV (reference sequence). V dropped 6 bases and J dropped 5; count of bases not matched to a gene: 8. The CDR3 loop spans 14 amino acids. CDR3 protein: CASSRTGGGTEAFF. CDR3 bases: TGTGCCAGCAGCCGTACAGGGGGAGGTACTGAAGCTTTCTTT.

The chain recombines TRBV6-5 with TRBJ1-2; D may be TRBD1 (5 bases). With 5 bases removed from V and 4 bases from J, the gap between germline ends came to 14 bases. The CDR3 covers 14 residues. Germline values: CDR1 MNHEY, CDR2 SVGAGI. The CDR3 sequence is CASSPEGVRYGYTF. The CDR3 DNA reads TGTGCCAGCAGTCCCGAAGGGGTCCGCTATGGCTACACCTTC.

The chain joins TRBV6-2 or TRBV6-3 to TRBJ2-7; D not certain. The germline gives CDR1 MNHEY, CDR2 SVGEGT. This CDR3 is built from 12 residues. The ends were cut back, 4 bases at V and 4 bases at J, with 8 bases in the middle. CDR3 nucleotides: TGTGCCAGCAGTTCCACCGAGTACGAGCAGTACTTC. Amino acids: CASSSTEYEQYF.

The chain uses TRBV6-1 and TRBJ2-3, with TRBD2 identical over 8 bases. The CDR3 spans 14 residues. Germline assignment: CDR1 MNHNS and CDR2 SASEGT. J lost 5 bases, V lost 3 bases, and 4 bases had no gene match. CDR3 sequence reads: CASSEPAGVDTQYF. In DNA form, the CDR3 reads TGTGCCAGCAGTGAGCCAGCGGGGGTAGATACGCAGTATTTT.

V is TRBV6-5 and J is TRBJ1-5; D unclear. V was shortened by 6 bases and J by 9 bases, with 18 bases between the two germline ends. This CDR3 has 14 residues. Germline V CDR1 and CDR2: MNHEY, SVGAGI. This CDR3 reads CASSRYLTGRPQHF. DNA of the CDR3: TGTGCCAGCAGCCGATATCTCACCGGGAGGCCCCAGCATTTT.

V usage is TRBV7-8 and J usage is TRBJ1-4; 7 positions agree with TRBD1. Germline V gene data show CDR1 as SGHVS and CDR2 as FQNEAQ. Unmatched junction bases numbered 13, after V lost 5 bases and J lost 7 bases. CDR3 length equals 16 residues. CDR3 in amino acids: CASSPQGGSAAEKLFF. The CDR3 DNA reads TGTGCCAGCAGCCCCCAGGGGGGCTCAGCGGCTGAAAAACTGTTTTTT. Full variable domain (outside the CDR3, taken from reference TRBV7-8 and TRBJ1-4): GAGVSQSPRYKVAKRGQDVALRCDPISGHVSLFWYQQALGQGPEFLTYFQNEAQLDKSGLPSDRFFAERPEGSVSTLKIQRTQQEDSAVYLCASSPQGGSAAEKLFFGSGTQLSVL.

This clone was seen a handful of times. V usage is TRBV2 and J usage is TRBJ1-2, with no clear D. The V and J ends lost 9 bases and 0 bases respectively, with 14 bases between them. This CDR3 has 14 residues. Germline CDR1 is SNHLY and CDR2 is FYNNEI. The CDR3 loop reads CARQTEPPNYGYTF. CDR3 sequence (DNA): TGTGCCAGACAAACAGAACCTCCTAACTATGGCTACACCTTC.

This clone has more than one count but fewer than ten. The V gene is TRBV6-1, the J gene TRBJ1-5; D is possibly TRBD1 (6 bases). The CDR3 is 11 residues long. Germline assignment: CDR1 MNHNS and CDR2 SASEGT. V gave up 1 base and J gave up 11 bases, with 6 bases separating them. For the CDR3, the DNA is TGTGCCAGCAGTGAAGGGACAGCCCAGCATTTT. Protein sequence: CASSEGTAQHF.

The chain recombines TRBV27 with TRBJ1-1, with 10 bases aligning to TRBD1. V was pared by 4 bases and J by 8 bases, with 7 bases of the junction left unmatched. CDR3 length: 14 amino acids. Germline V gives CDR1 MNHEY, CDR2 SMNVEV (reference sequence). The CDR3 DNA reads as TGTGCCAGCAGTTCCAGTCGGGGACAGGGGGAAGCTTTCTTT. Translation: CASSSSRGQGEAFF.

The V call is TRBV10-3, the J call TRBJ1-1; TRBD1 matches at 7 bases. The germline V gene encodes CDR1 ENHRY and CDR2 SYGVKD. V gave up 4 bases and J gave up 7 bases; unmatched junction bases: 6. The CDR3 is made up of 13 amino acids. In nucleotides, the CDR3 is TGTGCCATCAGTGGGGAGAGGGGGCGTGAAGCTTTCTTT. Its translation is CAISGERGREAFF.

The rearrangement uses TRBV6-5 and TRBJ1-2; D is uncertain. This CDR3 is built from 14 residues. Trimming stripped 11 bases from V and 0 bases from J, with 16 bases between. The germline V gene encodes CDR1 MNHEY and CDR2 SVGAGI. Here the CDR3 DNA reads TGTGCCTCCCGTCGGGTACAAGCTAACTATGGCTACACCTTC. Amino acids: CASRRVQANYGYTF.

The rearrangement links TRBV7-6 to TRBJ1-3; D is unresolved. V shed 2 bases and J shed 0 bases, with 8 bases lying between them. There are 15 residues in the CDR3. CDR1 and CDR2 (germline): SGHVS, FNYEAQ. The CDR3 loop reads CASSLQTGSGNTIYF. As DNA, the CDR3 is TGTGCCAGCAGCTTACAGACGGGCTCTGGAAACACCATATATTTT.

The chain employs TRBV24-1 and TRBJ2-2; TRBD2 agrees at 13 bases. The germline CDR1 and CDR2 sequences are KGHDR and SFDVKD. Trimming cost V 3 bases and J 7 bases; bases outside gene matches: 7. The CDR3 spans 17 residues. The CDR3 is CATSDPTSGGAGGELFF. The CDR3 DNA is TGTGCCACCAGTGATCCTACTAGCGGGGGGGCCGGCGGGGAGCTGTTTTTT.

The V and J genes are TRBV10-3 and TRBJ2-1; TRBD1 aligns across 8 bases. This CDR3 region has 15 residues. The V gene end was trimmed by 6 bases and the J gene end by 5 bases; junction bases not matched to a gene: 9. Germline V gene lookup returns CDR1 ENHRY and CDR2 SYGVKD. The chain's CDR3 is CAIRQGDGQDNEQFF. DNA of the CDR3: TGTGCCATCAGACAGGGGGACGGACAGGACAATGAGCAGTTCTTC.

The chain links TRBV7-2 to TRBJ1-5, with TRBD1 identical over 8 bases. J was trimmed by 9 bases and V by 4 bases; bases with no gene match: 14. This CDR3 is built from 16 residues. Germline V gene sequence: CDR1 SGHTA, CDR2 FQGNSA. In nucleotides, the CDR3 is TGTGCCAGCAGCTCGGTAGGACAGGGAGTGGCCTTGCCCCAGCATTTT. Translated: CASSSVGQGVALPQHF.